Presented here are 9 T cell receptor beta chains from one specimen sequenced in a study of T cells after yellow fever vaccination. Each CDR3 protein is one row after TCRdb ran MiXCR on the 5' RACE reads. The table records around 250,000 distinct CDR3 sequences, roughly 4.8% of them present only once. Sample: CD4+ T cells sorted from PBMCs, taken on the day of the yellow fever booster vaccination. The receptors were sampled from a man aged 18 to 29 who received the YFV17D yellow fever vaccine.

There are a few counts of this clonotype. The chain couples TRBV12-3 or TRBV12-4 to TRBJ1-1, with 7 bases that match TRBD1. V lost 7 bases to trimming and J lost 3 bases; unmatched junction nucleotides: 5. The CDR3 runs to 13 residues. In DNA form, the CDR3 reads TGTGCCAGCACCAGACAGGGTGACACTGAAGCTTTCTTT. As protein: CASTRQGDTEAFF.

This clonotype has at least ten counts. This rearrangement joins TRBV12-3 or TRBV12-4 to TRBJ2-6, with D perhaps matching TRBD1 or TRBD2 (6 bases each). The V end lost 6 bases, the J end lost 0 bases, and 12 bases lay between the germline ends. This CDR3 is built from 16 residues. CDR3 nucleotide sequence: TGTGCCAGCAGCCCCGGAGGGGGCTCTGGGGCCAACGTCCTGACTTTC. Translated: CASSPGGGSGANVLTF.

This clonotype has more than one count but fewer than ten. The chain recombines TRBV5-6 with TRBJ2-7; weak D call: TRBD2 (6 bases). The CDR3 loop spans 14 amino acids. Germline loops: CDR1 SGHDT, CDR2 YYEEEE. V was trimmed by 5 bases and J by 4 bases, leaving 16 bases between them. The CDR3 DNA reads as TGTGCCAGCAGTAGGGGCGGGGCCGGATACGAGCAGTACGTC. Its protein product is CASSRGGAGYEQYV.

This clonotype appeared a few times. The chain has TRBV18 and TRBJ2-3, with TRBD2 matching over 7 bases. The CDR3 spans 15 residues. Germline V gives CDR1 KGHSH, CDR2 LQKENI. J lost 4 bases, V lost 3 bases, and 7 bases had no gene match. The CDR3 is CASSPLSGVSDTQYF. The DNA of the CDR3 is TGTGCCAGCTCACCCTTGAGCGGGGTGTCAGATACGCAGTATTTT.

This clonotype came up many times. V usage is TRBV7-6 and J usage is TRBJ2-3; D uncertain. The CDR3 totals 14 residues. CDR1 is SGHVS and CDR2 is FNYEAQ in the germline V gene. V was cut by 3 bases and J by 2 bases, with 9 bases left in between. CDR3 region: CASSFGPDTDTQYF. Written as DNA, the CDR3 is TGTGCCAGCAGCTTTGGACCCGACACAGATACGCAGTATTTT. The full variable domain, with the rest looked up from reference TRBV7-6 and TRBJ2-3, is GAGVSQSPRYKVTKRGQDVALRCDPISGHVSLYWYRQALGQGPEFLTYFNYEAQQDKSGLPNDRFSAERPEGSISTLTIQRTEQRDSAMYRCASSFGPDTDTQYFGPGTRLTVL.

The chain joins TRBV7-2 to TRBJ2-7; D unclear. CDR1 and CDR2 (germline): SGHTA, FQGNSA. This CDR3 is 14 amino acids long. Trimming pared 3 bases from V and 1 base from J, leaving 10 bases between. CDR3 in amino acids: CASSLNLVSYEQYF. The CDR3 DNA sequence: TGTGCCAGCAGCTTGAACCTGGTTTCCTACGAGCAGTACTTC.

This clonotype was found many times. The CDR3 DNA is TGTGCCAGCAGCAGGACAGGGTCCACCGGGGAGCTGTTTTTT. Amino acid sequence: CASSRTGSTGELFF. The chain carries TRBV7-3 and TRBJ2-2; the match to TRBD1 covers 8 bases. V dropped 5 bases and J dropped 4; count of bases not matched to a gene: 3. The V gene's germline CDR1 is SGHTA and CDR2 FQGTGA. This CDR3 region has 14 residues. Supplemented by reference TRBV7-3 and TRBJ2-2, the full variable domain reads GAGVSQTPSNKVTEKGKYVELRCDPISGHTALYWYRQSLGQGPEFLIYFQGTGAADDSGLPNDRFFAVRPEGSVSTLKIQRTERGDSAVYLCASSRTGSTGELFFGEGSRLTVL.

This clonotype was observed many times. The CDR3 coding sequence is TGCGCCAGCAGCCAAGCTCACGGGACTGAAGCTTTCTTT. It encodes CASSQAHGTEAFF. The V gene is TRBV4-3, the J gene TRBJ1-1; D remains unclear. V lost 1 base and J lost 5, with 8 bases in between. The CDR3 is made up of 13 amino acids. Germline lookup yields CDR1 LGHNA and CDR2 YSLEER.

This clonotype was seen repeatedly, ten times or more. The chain joins TRBV5-1 to TRBJ2-3, with D perhaps matching TRBD1 or TRBD2 (5 bases each). The germline V gene encodes CDR1 SGHRS and CDR2 YFSETQ. The CDR3 is 15 amino acids. V was trimmed by 4 bases and J by 1 base, leaving 13 bases between them. The CDR3 DNA reads TGCGCCAGCAGCGCCACCGGGACGGGCACAGATACGCAGTATTTT. Its protein is CASSATGTGTDTQYF.